Reported below is one T cell receptor (beta chain). TCRdb reanalysed the 5' RACE reads using MiXCR and keeps one entry per CDR3 protein. The sample shows about 790,000 distinct CDR3 sequences, over 15% of them seen only once. The data derive from a study of identical twins. CDR1 is DFQATT and CDR2 is SNEGSKA in the germline V gene (reference sequence). CDR3 length: 14 amino acids. Trimming at V came to 3 bases and at J to 2 bases, leaving 4 bases not matched to a gene. The data were also submitted as part of a second study, on T cells expressing NK-cell markers. According to that study: Also leading the CD3+CD56-NKG2C+ fraction in a few donors were these clonotypes.

Sequences were obtained from PBMCs. V gene TRBV20-1 combines with J gene TRBJ2-3; 8 nucleotides agree with TRBD2. This clonotype was obtained from a woman between 18 and 29 years old in good health. The CDR3 DNA sequence: TGCAGTGCTAGGCGGGGGGCAACCACAGATACGCAGTATTTT. Its translation: CSARRGATTDTQYF.